These T cell receptor beta chains were read from a single sample in a study of CD8 T cells in Susac syndrome. MiXCR, applied by TCRdb to the immunoSEQ multiplex PCR reads, yields one record per CDR3 protein. This sample has around 190,000 distinct CDR3 sequences, with about 95% found just once. Sample: CD4+ T cells from PBMCs. These receptors came from a human donor in good health. The CDR3 runs from the conserved cysteine through the conserved F or W. The D gene is left open where the match is weak. The size entry is marked missing in some rows and otherwise reads once, few, many or a size class.

V gene	clone size	J gene	D gene	CDR3 protein	CDR3 DNA
TRBV30	.	TRBJ2-4	.	CAWSVWDTQNIQYF	TGTGCCTGGAGTGTCTGGGACACACAAAACATTCAGTACTTC
TRBV2	.	TRBJ2-3	TRBD1	CASKFNRGRADTQYF	TGTGCCAGCAAATTCAACAGGGGGCGGGCAGATACGCAGTATTTT
TRBV29-1	.	TRBJ1-1	TRBD1	CSARTGGSGTEAFF	TGCAGCGCCCGGACAGGGGGATCGGGCACTGAAGCTTTCTTT
TRBV12-5	.	TRBJ2-1	TRBD2	CASAPPRTSGSYEQFF	TGTGCTAGTGCTCCTCCCCGGACTAGCGGGAGCTATGAGCAGTTCTTC
TRBV20-1	.	TRBJ2-1	.	CSARDLRERLPGEQFF	TGCAGTGCTAGAGATCTACGGGAGAGGCTACCGGGGGAGCAGTTCTTC
TRBV6-2/TRBV6-3	.	TRBJ2-1	.	CASTSSYNEQFF	TGTGCCAGCACGAGCTCCTACAATGAGCAGTTCTTC
TRBV20-1	.	TRBJ1-5	TRBD1	CSAQGRTQASEPQHF	TGCAGTGCACAGGGGCGGACTCAGGCCTCGGAGCCCCAGCATTTT
TRBV28	.	TRBJ2-1	TRBD2	CASSLPREGNEQFF	TGTGCCAGCAGTTTACCCCGGGAGGGGAATGAGCAGTTCTTC
TRBV25-1	.	TRBJ2-1	TRBD1	CASSDSRGRGDYNEQFF	TGTGCCAGCAGTGATTCCAGGGGGCGCGGGGACTACAATGAGCAGTTCTTC
TRBV5-1	.	TRBJ1-1	.	CASKVGDNLNTEAFF	TGCGCCAGCAAGGTCGGGGACAACTTGAACACTGAAGCTTTCTTT
TRBV20-1	.	TRBJ2-3	TRBD2	CSARDYSGRAGDTQYF	TGCAGTGCTAGAGATTATAGCGGGAGGGCCGGAGATACGCAGTATTTT
TRBV30	.	TRBJ2-5	.	CAWMFGDRETQYF	TGTGCCTGGATGTTCGGAGACCGGGAGACCCAGTACTTC
TRBV29-1	.	TRBJ1-1	.	CSVEPRQNTEAFF	TGCAGCGTTGAACCTAGACAGAACACTGAAGCTTTCTTT
TRBV20-1	.	TRBJ2-7	.	CSATRQGPFYEQYF	TGCAGTGCAACCCGCCAGGGGCCCTTCTACGAGCAGTACTTC
TRBV29-1	.	TRBJ2-1	.	CSVERGDRTFF	TGCAGCGTTGAAAGAGGGGATCGTACGTTCTTC
TRBV3-1	.	TRBJ1-2	.	CASSQGVWAGGYTF	TGTGCCAGCAGCCAAGGAGTCTGGGCGGGGGGCTACACCTTC
TRBV20-1	.	TRBJ2-4	.	CSALGAAAAKNIQYF	TGCAGTGCCCTCGGGGCGGCCGCCGCCAAAAACATTCAGTACTTC
TRBV6-6	.	TRBJ1-2	.	CASSYSMKGGYGYTF	TGTGCCAGCAGTTACTCGATGAAGGGGGGCTATGGCTACACCTTC
TRBV7-3	.	TRBJ1-2	.	CASSLAGATDGIYGYTF	TGTGCCAGCAGCTTAGCGGGGGCAACGGATGGGATCTATGGCTACACCTTC
TRBV20-1	.	TRBJ2-7	.	CSAYRTLEQYF	TGCAGTGCTTACCGGACCCTCGAGCAGTACTTC
TRBV14	.	TRBJ2-5	TRBD2	CASSQDYGTSQYF	TGTGCCAGCAGCCAAGACTACGGGACTAGCCAGTACTTC
TRBV29-1	.	TRBJ2-2	.	CSVGGGHTGELFF	TGCAGCGTTGGGGGGGGCCACACCGGGGAGCTGTTTTTT
TRBV3-1	.	TRBJ2-7	.	CASSFLSGRSYEQYF	TGTGCCAGCAGCTTTCTCAGCGGACGTTCCTACGAGCAGTACTTC
TRBV18	.	TRBJ1-5	.	CASSPLNENQPQHF	TGTGCCAGCTCACCTTTAAACGAGAATCAGCCCCAGCATTTT
TRBV6-6	.	TRBJ2-7	TRBD2	CASSYATRDLREGQYF	TGTGCCAGCAGTTACGCCACCCGGGACCTAAGGGAGGGGCAGTACTTC
TRBV30	.	TRBJ2-1	.	CAWSQGFYNEQFF	TGTGCCTGGAGTCAGGGATTTTACAATGAGCAGTTCTTC
TRBV28	.	TRBJ1-5	.	CAIQVQAQPQHF	TGTGCCATCCAAGTTCAAGCTCAGCCCCAGCATTTT
TRBV7-9	.	TRBJ1-2	.	CASGGQGYGYTF	TGTGCCAGCGGCGGGCAGGGCTATGGCTACACCTTC
TRBV19	.	TRBJ2-5	TRBD2	CASSRRGSGRSGETQYF	TGTGCCAGTAGTAGACGGGGTAGCGGGAGGAGCGGGGAGACCCAGTACTTC
TRBV6-2/TRBV6-3	once	TRBJ2-1	.	CASGSHYNEQFF	TGTGCCAGCGGCAGCCACTACAATGAGCAGTTCTTC
TRBV5-6	once	TRBJ2-1	TRBD2	CASIRFTPSGVNEQFF	TGTGCCAGCATCCGCTTCACCCCCAGCGGGGTAAATGAGCAGTTCTTC
TRBV29-1	.	TRBJ2-7	TRBD1	CSVRRTGGYEQYF	TGCAGCGTCCGCCGGACAGGGGGCTACGAGCAGTACTTC
TRBV18	.	TRBJ2-7	.	CASSPPGGHEQYF	TGTGCCAGCTCACCACCGGGGGGCCACGAGCAGTACTTC
TRBV20-1	.	TRBJ1-2	TRBD1	CSASRGDYGYTF	TGCAGTGCTAGCAGGGGGGACTATGGCTACACCTTC
TRBV30	.	TRBJ2-5	.	CAWSTPRSPETQYF	TGTGCCTGGAGCACTCCCCGTTCACCAGAGACCCAGTACTTC
TRBV11-1	.	TRBJ2-1	.	CASSPGTRGNEQFF	TGTGCCAGCAGCCCCGGGACAAGAGGGAATGAGCAGTTCTTC
TRBV18	.	TRBJ2-3	TRBD2	CASSPLPIAGVGADTQYF	TGTGCCAGCTCACCACTCCCCATAGCGGGAGTTGGCGCAGATACGCAGTATTTT
TRBV29-1	.	TRBJ1-1	.	CSGGLRNTEAFF	TGCAGCGGTGGACTGAGGAACACTGAAGCTTTCTTT
TRBV6-2/TRBV6-3	.	TRBJ2-5	.	CASSDLGDQETQYF	TGTGCCAGCAGCGACCTCGGGGACCAAGAGACCCAGTACTTC
TRBV28	once	TRBJ2-3	.	CASRTSLTQYF	TGTGCCAGCAGGACTTCCCTTACGCAGTATTTT
TRBV29-1	.	TRBJ2-2	TRBD2	CSVIAGGDTGELFF	TGCAGCGTTATAGCGGGAGGGGACACCGGGGAGCTGTTTTTT
TRBV20-1	once	TRBJ2-7	.	CSASTGSTYEQYF	TGCAGTGCATCCACAGGGTCGACCTACGAGCAGTACTTC